The T cell receptor (beta chain) described here comes from a study of CXCR3-negative and CXCR3-positive naive CD8 T cells. Study-wide points: The level of CXCR3 expression partially decreased after cryopreservation; the majority of assays used fresh PBMCs. More hydrophobic TRB CDR3s were found in CXCR3-positive naive cells than in CXCR3-negative naive cells.

The length of the CDR3 is 14 residues. Germline V gene lookup returns CDR1 SNHLY and CDR2 FYNNEI. In the case of this clonotype: Its antigen remains unknown.

The libraries of TRB cDNA were prepared using 5' RACE with UMI labels. TCRdb reworked the 5' RACE reads into one entry per CDR3 protein, no DNA. The listing contains roughly 55,000 distinct CDR3 sequences. This receptor was taken from a human donor in good health. Some clones in this sample may be carry-over from other donors' samples. Sequenced input: naive CXCR3+ CD8+ T cells from blood. Described subset: CD45RO-CCR7+CD27+CD95- naive CD8+ T cells expressing CXCR3 (TNR3+). This rearrangement joins TRBV2 to TRBJ2-1; TCRdb returns TRBD2, unconfirmable since there is no DNA. The CDR3 sequence: CASWSSGGYNEQFF.